A single sample gave rise to the 15 T cell receptor beta chains below, sequenced in a study of cytomegalovirus exposure and HLA in healthy donors. In the PCR, 60 Vbeta and 13 Jbeta primers were used. Only in-frame clones appear in the TCRdb table, and some are missing; sequencing was by immunoSEQ multiplex PCR. The profile covers some 120,000 clones, with 75% to 90% appearing a single time and 1% taken by the ten largest. The sample was PBMCs. The receptors originated from a man aged 35 to 55 in good health and CMV-seronegative.

The rearrangement joins TRBV9 to TRBJ2-1; 10 bases fit TRBD1. The CDR3 is 16 residues long. Germline V lookup: CDR1 SGDLS, CDR2 YYNGEE. J gave up 3 bases and V 0 bases, and 3 bases lay outside the gene matches. This CDR3 is CASSVAWTGGYNEQFF. The CDR3 DNA sequence: TGTGCCAGCAGCGTAGCTTGGACAGGGGGCTACAATGAGCAGTTCTTC.

The rearrangement joins TRBV30 to TRBJ1-2, with 8 bases fitting TRBD1. Unmatched junction bases numbered 5, after V lost 1 base and J lost 7 bases. CDR3 size: 13 residues. Germline V gives CDR1 GTSNPN, CDR2 SVGIG (reference sequence). This CDR3 is CAWSAQGVGGYTF. The CDR3 region has the DNA TGTGCCTGGAGTGCACAGGGGGTTGGTGGCTACACCTTC.

This clone was counted a single time. This sequence joins TRBV5-1 and TRBJ2-1; 10 bases match TRBD2. With 4 bases clipped from V and 9 bases from J, the junction kept 13 bases outside the gene matches. Germline V lookup: CDR1 SGHRS, CDR2 YFSETQ. CDR3 length equals 16 residues. The CDR3 spells CASSTHLAGVSGEQFF. In DNA, the CDR3 is TGCGCCAGCAGCACCCATCTAGCGGGAGTTTCCGGTGAGCAGTTCTTC.

V gene TRBV5-1 combines with J gene TRBJ1-1; no clear D. The CDR3 consists of 15 residues. Germline values: CDR1 SGHRS, CDR2 YFSETQ. V was cut by 0 bases and J by 5 bases, with 14 bases left in between. The CDR3 protein is CASSLAGSLGTEAFF. The DNA of the CDR3 is TGCGCCAGCAGCTTGGCCGGGTCCCTTGGGACTGAAGCTTTCTTT.

A word on this clone: Within the sample, other DNA sequences also encode this same CDR3. The rearrangement links TRBV7-2 to TRBJ2-1, with 7 bases aligning to TRBD2. Trimming at V came to 1 base and at J to 0 bases, leaving 3 bases not matched to a gene. This CDR3 has 16 amino acids. Germline V CDR1 and CDR2: SGHTA, FQGNSA. The CDR3 sequence: CASSLDGGSSYNEQFF. As DNA, the CDR3 is TGTGCCAGCAGCTTAGACGGGGGGAGCTCCTACAATGAGCAGTTCTTC.

This sequence joins TRBV7-2 and TRBJ2-2; possible D gene TRBD1, 5 bases. Germline V gene lookup returns CDR1 SGHTA and CDR2 FQGNSA. This CDR3 has 13 residues. Trimming removed 5 bases from V and 9 bases from J, with 13 bases in between. The CDR3 protein is CASSIFRERELFF. As DNA, the CDR3 is TGTGCCAGCAGCATATTCAGGGAAAGGGAGCTGTTTTTT.

V gene TRBV7-8 combines with J gene TRBJ2-5; 11 nucleotides agree with TRBD2. The CDR3 length is 15 residues. Germline values: CDR1 SGHVS, CDR2 FQNEAQ. The V gene end was trimmed by 5 bases and the J gene end by 4 bases; junction bases not matched to a gene: 6. In DNA, the CDR3 is TGTGCCAGCAGCCCTCCAGGACTAGCGGGAGAGACCCAGTACTTC. Its translation: CASSPPGLAGETQYF.

J is TRBJ2-7 and V is TRBV14, with 7 bases lining up with TRBD1. The CDR3 is 13 amino acids. Per germline, CDR1 SGHDN and CDR2 FVKESK. Losses at the gene ends were 4 bases for V and 5 bases for J; bases not matched to a gene: 5. CDR3 in amino acids: CASSLGQFHEQYF. CDR3 sequence (DNA): TGTGCCAGCAGCCTGGGACAGTTCCACGAGCAGTACTTC.

The chain is built from TRBV30 and TRBJ1-5; D is perhaps TRBD1 (5 bases). Trimming left V 3 bases short and J 0 bases short, with 12 bases between. Germline-derived CDR1 and CDR2 are GTSNPN and SVGIG (reference sequence). The CDR3 runs to 15 residues. The CDR3: CAWSLGGYSNQPQHF. Here the CDR3 DNA reads TGTGCCTGGAGCCTGGGGGGTTATAGCAATCAGCCCCAGCATTTT.

This clone was observed a few times. The rearrangement links TRBV6-1 to TRBJ1-1; unclear D gene. The CDR3 runs to 15 residues. Germline assignment: CDR1 MNHNS and CDR2 SASEGT. Between the trimmed V and J ends, which lost 8 bases and 4 bases, there was a span of 20 bases. The CDR3 DNA follows: TGTGCCAGCCTCGAAACCCCCGGGAGAGGCACTGAAGCTTTCTTT. It specifies CASLETPGRGTEAFF.

This chain joins TRBV29-1 and TRBJ2-3; 8 bases are shared with TRBD2. The CDR3 runs 12 residues. The V and J ends lost 3 bases and 6 bases, in that order; junction bases with no gene match: 2. Germline CDR1 and CDR2: SQVTM and ANQGSEA. CDR3 residues: CSVDAGGDTQYF. The CDR3 DNA sequence: TGCAGCGTTGACGCGGGAGGCGATACGCAGTATTTT.

This clone was picked up one time. The chain couples TRBV10-3 to TRBJ2-5; TRBD2 matches 14 bases. This CDR3 has 16 residues. Germline assignment: CDR1 ENHRY and CDR2 SYGVKD. Unmatched junction bases numbered 7, after V lost 4 bases and J lost 6 bases. The CDR3 sequence: CAISGQTSGGAQTQYF. The CDR3 DNA is TGTGCCATCAGTGGCCAGACTAGCGGGGGGGCCCAGACCCAGTACTTC.

The V and J genes are TRBV7-2 and TRBJ2-7; TRBD1 agrees at 8 bases. With 4 bases clipped from V and 3 bases from J, the junction kept 11 bases outside the gene matches. CDR3 size: 16 residues. Germline V gives CDR1 SGHTA, CDR2 FQGNSA. CDR3 sequence: CASSSGQGSADYEQYF. The CDR3 DNA reads as TGTGCCAGCAGCTCTGGACAGGGCTCGGCAGACTACGAGCAGTACTTC.

The V gene is TRBV30, the J gene TRBJ1-1, with 7 bases fitting TRBD1. V was clipped by 6 bases and J by 6 bases; unmatched bases: 10. Per germline, CDR1 GTSNPN and CDR2 SVGIG (reference sequence). The CDR3 is 13 residues long. The CDR3 sequence is CACNDRAGAEAFF. The CDR3 nucleotides are TGTGCCTGCAATGACAGGGCTGGGGCTGAAGCTTTCTTT. Variable domain in full (rest from reference TRBV30 and TRBJ1-1): SQTIHQWPATLVQPVGSPLSLECTVEGTSNPNLYWYRQAAGRGLQLLFYSVGIGQISSEVPQNLSASRPQDRQFILSSKKLLLSDSGFYLCACNDRAGAEAFFGQGTRLTVV.

The chain links TRBV28 to TRBJ1-2; D gene unclear. V was shortened by 5 bases and J by 4 bases, with 5 bases between the two germline ends. The CDR3 extends over 11 amino acids. Germline-derived CDR1 and CDR2 are MDHEN and SYDVKM. This CDR3 is CASSPGYGYTF. DNA for the CDR3: TGTGCCAGCAGTCCAGGCTATGGCTACACCTTC.